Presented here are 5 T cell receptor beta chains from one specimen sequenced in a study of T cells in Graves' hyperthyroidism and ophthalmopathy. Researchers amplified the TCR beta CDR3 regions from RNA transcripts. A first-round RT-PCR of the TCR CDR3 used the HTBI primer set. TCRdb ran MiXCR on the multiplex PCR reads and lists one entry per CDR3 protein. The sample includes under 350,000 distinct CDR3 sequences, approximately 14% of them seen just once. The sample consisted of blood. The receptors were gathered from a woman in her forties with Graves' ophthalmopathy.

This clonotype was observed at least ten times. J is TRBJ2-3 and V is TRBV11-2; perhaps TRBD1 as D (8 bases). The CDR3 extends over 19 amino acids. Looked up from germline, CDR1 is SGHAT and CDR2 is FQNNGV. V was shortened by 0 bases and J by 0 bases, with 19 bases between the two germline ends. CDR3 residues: CASSLEGQGGFGSTDTQYF. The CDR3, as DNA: TGTGCCAGCAGCTTAGAAGGACAGGGAGGGTTCGGTAGCACAGATACGCAGTATTTT.

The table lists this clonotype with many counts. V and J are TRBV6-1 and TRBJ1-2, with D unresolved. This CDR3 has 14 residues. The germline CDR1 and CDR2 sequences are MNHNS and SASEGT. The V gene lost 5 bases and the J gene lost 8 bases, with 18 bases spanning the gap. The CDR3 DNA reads TGTGCCAGCAGTACTACAGACCCACGGCGGGGCTACACCTTC. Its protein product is CASSTTDPRRGYTF.

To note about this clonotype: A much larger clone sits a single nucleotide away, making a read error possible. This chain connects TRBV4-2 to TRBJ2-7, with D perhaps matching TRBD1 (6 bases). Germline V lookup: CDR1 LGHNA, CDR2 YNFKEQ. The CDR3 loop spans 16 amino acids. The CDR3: CASSQAGTPTTYGQYF. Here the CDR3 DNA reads TGTGCCAGCAGCCAAGCCGGGACACCGACTACCTACGGGCAGTACTTC.

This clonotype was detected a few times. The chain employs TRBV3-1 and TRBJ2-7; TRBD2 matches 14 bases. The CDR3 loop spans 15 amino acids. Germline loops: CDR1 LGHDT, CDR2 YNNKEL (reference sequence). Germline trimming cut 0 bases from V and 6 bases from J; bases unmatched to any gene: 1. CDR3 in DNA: TGTGCCAGCAGCCAAGATGGGACTAGCGGGGGCGAGCAGTACTTC. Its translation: CASSQDGTSGGEQYF.

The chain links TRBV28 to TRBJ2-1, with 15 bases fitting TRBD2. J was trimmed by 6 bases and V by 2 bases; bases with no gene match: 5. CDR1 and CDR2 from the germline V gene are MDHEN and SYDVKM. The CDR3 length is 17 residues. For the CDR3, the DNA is TGTGCCAGCAGTTTAAGCCGGGGACTAGCGGGGGGCAATGAGCAGTTCTTC. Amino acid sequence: CASSLSRGLAGGNEQFF.